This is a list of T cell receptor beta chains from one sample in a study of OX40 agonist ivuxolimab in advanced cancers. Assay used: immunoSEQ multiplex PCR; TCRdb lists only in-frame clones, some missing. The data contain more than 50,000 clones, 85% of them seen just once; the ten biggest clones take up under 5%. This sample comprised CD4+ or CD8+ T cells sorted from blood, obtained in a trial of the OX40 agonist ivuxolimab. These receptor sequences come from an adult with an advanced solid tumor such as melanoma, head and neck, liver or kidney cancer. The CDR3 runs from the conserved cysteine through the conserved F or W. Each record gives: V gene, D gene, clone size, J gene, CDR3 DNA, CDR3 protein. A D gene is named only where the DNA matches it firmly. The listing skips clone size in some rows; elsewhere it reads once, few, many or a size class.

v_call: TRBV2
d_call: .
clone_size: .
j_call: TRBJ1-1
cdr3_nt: TGTGCCAGCAACAGGGCGGAAGACATGAACACTGAAGCTTTCTTT
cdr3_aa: CASNRAEDMNTEAFF

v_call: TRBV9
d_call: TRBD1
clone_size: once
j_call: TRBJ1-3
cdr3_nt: TGTGCCAGCAGCGTAGTAGCCGGGACAGCAGCTGGAAACACCATATATTTT
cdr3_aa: CASSVVAGTAAGNTIYF

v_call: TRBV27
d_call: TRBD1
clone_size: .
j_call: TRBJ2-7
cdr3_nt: TGTGCCAGCAGTTCGGGACAGGGGCCCCTTATTCCGTACTTC
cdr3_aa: CASSSGQGPLIPYF

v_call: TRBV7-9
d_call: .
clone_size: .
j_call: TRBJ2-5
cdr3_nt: TGTGCCAGCAGCCCCCGGTTCGGAGGGTCAGAGACCCAGTACTTC
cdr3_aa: CASSPRFGGSETQYF

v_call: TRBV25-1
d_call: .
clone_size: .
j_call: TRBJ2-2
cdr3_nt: TGTGCCAGCCAATCGTCCTACACCGGGGAGCTGTTTTTT
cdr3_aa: CASQSSYTGELFF

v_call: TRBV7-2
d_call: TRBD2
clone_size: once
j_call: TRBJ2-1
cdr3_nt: TGTGCCAGCAGCTTAGGACTAGCGGGGCCCCGGAATGAGCAGTTCTTC
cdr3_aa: CASSLGLAGPRNEQFF

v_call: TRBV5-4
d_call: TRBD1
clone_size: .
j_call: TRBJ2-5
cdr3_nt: TGTGCCAGCAGCTTGGCTGGGACAGGGTTCCAAGAGACCCAGTACTTC
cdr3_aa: CASSLAGTGFQETQYF

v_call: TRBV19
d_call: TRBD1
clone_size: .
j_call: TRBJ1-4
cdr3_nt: TGTGCGTGCAGGGGGCGGAATAATGAAAAACTGTTTTTT
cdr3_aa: CACRGRNNEKLFF

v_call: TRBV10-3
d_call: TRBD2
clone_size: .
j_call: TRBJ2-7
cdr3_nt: TGTGCCATCGGGGATTTAGGCGGGAGGGCCCGCTCCTACGAGCAGTACTTC
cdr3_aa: CAIGDLGGRARSYEQYF

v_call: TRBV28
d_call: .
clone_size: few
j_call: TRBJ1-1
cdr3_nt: TGTGCCAGCAGTTACCCCCGGGGCACCGCCACTGAAGCTTTCTTT
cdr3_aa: CASSYPRGTATEAFF

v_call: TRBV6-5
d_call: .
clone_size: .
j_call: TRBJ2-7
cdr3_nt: TGTGCCAGCAGAGGCTTCGGGGCTGGAGACTACGAGCAGTACTTC
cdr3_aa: CASRGFGAGDYEQYF

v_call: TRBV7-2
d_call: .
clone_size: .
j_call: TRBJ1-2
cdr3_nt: TGTGCCAGCAGCTTAGTCTGGAACATAGGGACATATGGCTACACCTTC
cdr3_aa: CASSLVWNIGTYGYTF

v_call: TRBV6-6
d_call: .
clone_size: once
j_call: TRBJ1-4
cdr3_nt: TGTGCCAGCAGTACCGGCCTAGGGCTCCAGGGTGAAAAACTGTTTTTT
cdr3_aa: CASSTGLGLQGEKLFF

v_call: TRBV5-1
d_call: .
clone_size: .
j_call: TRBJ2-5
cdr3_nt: TGCGCCAGCGGAGTTTGGGGGGCGCGGCAAGAGACCCAGTACTTC
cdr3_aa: CASGVWGARQETQYF

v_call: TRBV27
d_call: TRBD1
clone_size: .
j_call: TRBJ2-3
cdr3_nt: TGTGCCAGCACCGCCGGGACAGGGGGAACGCAGTATTTT
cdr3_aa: CASTAGTGGTQYF

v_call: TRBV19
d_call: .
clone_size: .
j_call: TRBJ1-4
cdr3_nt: TGTGCCAGTAGTATAGCGGGGGCCTACAATAATGAAAAACTGTTTTTT
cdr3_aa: CASSIAGAYNNEKLFF

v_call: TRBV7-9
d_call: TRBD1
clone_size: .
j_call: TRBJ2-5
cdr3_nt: TGTGCCAGCAGCATGGGACAGGGCCGAGAGACCCAGTACTTC
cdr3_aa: CASSMGQGRETQYF

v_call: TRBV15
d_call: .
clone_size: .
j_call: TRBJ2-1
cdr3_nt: TGTGCCACCAGCAGAGAAACAGAGGGGGATGAGCAGTTCTTC
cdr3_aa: CATSRETEGDEQFF

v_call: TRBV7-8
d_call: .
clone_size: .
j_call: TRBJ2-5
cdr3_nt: TGTGCCAGCAGCTATCCTGGAGGGGCGATGTACCAAGAGACCCAGTACTTC
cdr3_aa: CASSYPGGAMYQETQYF

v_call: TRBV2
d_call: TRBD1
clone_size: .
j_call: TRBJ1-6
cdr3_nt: TGTGCCAGCAGGGTCGGACAGGGGGCGAATTCACCCCTCCACTTT
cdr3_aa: CASRVGQGANSPLHF

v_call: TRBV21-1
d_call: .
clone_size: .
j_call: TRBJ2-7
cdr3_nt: TGTGCCAGCAGTCACCGCGGGGCAGGCGCTTCCTACGAGCAGTACTTC
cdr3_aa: CASSHRGAGASYEQYF

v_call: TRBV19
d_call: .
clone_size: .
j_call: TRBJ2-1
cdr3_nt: TGTGCCAGTAGTTTCGGACCGAGATATGAGCAGTTCTTC
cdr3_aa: CASSFGPRYEQFF

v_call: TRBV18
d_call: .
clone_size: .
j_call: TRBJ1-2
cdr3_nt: TGTGCCAGCTCACCAGGGCAGGGCGACTATGGCTACACCTTC
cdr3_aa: CASSPGQGDYGYTF

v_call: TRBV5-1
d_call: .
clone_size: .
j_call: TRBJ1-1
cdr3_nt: TGCGCCAGCAGCTTGACGGGGAACACTGAAGCTTTCTTT
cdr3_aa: CASSLTGNTEAFF

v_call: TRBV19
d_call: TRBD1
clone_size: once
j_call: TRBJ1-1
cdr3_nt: TGTGCCAGTAGTATGCAGGGGGACACTGAAGCTTTCTTT
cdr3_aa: CASSMQGDTEAFF

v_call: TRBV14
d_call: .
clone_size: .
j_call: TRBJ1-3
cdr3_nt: TGTGCCAGCAGCCAAGACCTACCGGGAAACACCATATATTTT
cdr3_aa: CASSQDLPGNTIYF

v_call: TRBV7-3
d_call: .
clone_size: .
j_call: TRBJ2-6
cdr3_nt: TGTGCCAGCAGCTTAGGGGGCAGGGTAGCGTTCTCTGGGGCCAACGTCCTGACTTTC
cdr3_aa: CASSLGGRVAFSGANVLTF

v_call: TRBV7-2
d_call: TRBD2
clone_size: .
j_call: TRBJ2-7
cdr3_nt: TGTGCCAGCAGCACGGGACTAGCGGGGAGGTACGAGCAGTACTTC
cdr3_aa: CASSTGLAGRYEQYF

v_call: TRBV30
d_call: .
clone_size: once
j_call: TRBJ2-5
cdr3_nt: TGTGCCTGGAGTGCCGGGGGCCGAGAGACCCAGTACTTC
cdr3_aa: CAWSAGGRETQYF

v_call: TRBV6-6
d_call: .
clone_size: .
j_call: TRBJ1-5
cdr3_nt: TGTGCCAGCAGCCCTCAGGGGATCAATCAGCCCCAGCATTTT
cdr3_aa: CASSPQGINQPQHF

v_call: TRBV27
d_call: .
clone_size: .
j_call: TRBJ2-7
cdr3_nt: TGTGCCAGCAGTGCTGGCGGGGCCACCTACGAGCAGTACTTC
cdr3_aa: CASSAGGATYEQYF